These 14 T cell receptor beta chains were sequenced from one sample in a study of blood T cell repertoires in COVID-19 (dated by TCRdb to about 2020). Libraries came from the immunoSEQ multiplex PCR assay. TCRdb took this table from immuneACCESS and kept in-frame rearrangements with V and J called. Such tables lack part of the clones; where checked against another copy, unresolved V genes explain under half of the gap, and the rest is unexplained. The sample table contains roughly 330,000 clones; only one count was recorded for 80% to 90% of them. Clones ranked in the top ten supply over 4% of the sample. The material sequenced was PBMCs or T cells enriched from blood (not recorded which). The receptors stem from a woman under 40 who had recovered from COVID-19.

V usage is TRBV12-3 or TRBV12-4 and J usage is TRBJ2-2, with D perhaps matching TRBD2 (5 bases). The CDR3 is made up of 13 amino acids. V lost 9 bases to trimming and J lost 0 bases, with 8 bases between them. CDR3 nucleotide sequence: TGTGCCAGTGACGGGGCGAACACCGGGGAGCTGTTTTTT. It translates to CASDGANTGELFF.

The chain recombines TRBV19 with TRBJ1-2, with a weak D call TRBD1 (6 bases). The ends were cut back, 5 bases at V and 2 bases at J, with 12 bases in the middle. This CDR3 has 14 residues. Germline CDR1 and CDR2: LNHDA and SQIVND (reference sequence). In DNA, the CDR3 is TGTGCCAGTAGTTCTTACGGGACAAACTATGGCTACACCTTC. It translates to CASSSYGTNYGYTF.

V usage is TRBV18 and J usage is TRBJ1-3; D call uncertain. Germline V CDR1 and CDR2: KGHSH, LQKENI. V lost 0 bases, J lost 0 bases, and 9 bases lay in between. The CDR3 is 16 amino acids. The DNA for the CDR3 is TGTGCCAGCTCACCACCGGGCCGTGACTCTGGAAACACCATATATTTT. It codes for CASSPPGRDSGNTIYF. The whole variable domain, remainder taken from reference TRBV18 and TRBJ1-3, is NAGVMQNPRHLVRRRGQEARLRCSPMKGHSHVYWYRQLPEEGLKFMVYLQKENIIDESGMPKERFSAEFPKEGPSILRIQQVVRGDSAAYFCASSPPGRDSGNTIYFGEGSWLTVV.

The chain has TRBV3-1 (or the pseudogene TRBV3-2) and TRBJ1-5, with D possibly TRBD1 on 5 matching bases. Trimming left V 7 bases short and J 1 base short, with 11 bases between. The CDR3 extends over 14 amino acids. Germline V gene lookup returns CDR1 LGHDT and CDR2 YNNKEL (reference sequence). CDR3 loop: CASTLRGSNQPQHF. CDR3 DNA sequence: TGTGCCAGCACCCTCCGGGGGAGCAATCAGCCCCAGCATTTT.

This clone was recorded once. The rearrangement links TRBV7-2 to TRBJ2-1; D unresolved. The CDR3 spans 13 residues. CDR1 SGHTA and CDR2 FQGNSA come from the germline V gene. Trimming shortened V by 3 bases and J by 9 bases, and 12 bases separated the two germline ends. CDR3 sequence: CASSLSIEAEQFF. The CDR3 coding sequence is TGTGCCAGCAGCTTGTCCATAGAGGCTGAGCAGTTCTTC.

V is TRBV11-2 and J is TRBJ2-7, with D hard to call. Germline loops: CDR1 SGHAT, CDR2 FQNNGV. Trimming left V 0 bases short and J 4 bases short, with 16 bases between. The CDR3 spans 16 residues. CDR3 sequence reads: CASSLDLNPDGYEQYF. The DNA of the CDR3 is TGTGCCAGCAGCTTAGATCTGAACCCTGACGGGTACGAGCAGTACTTC.

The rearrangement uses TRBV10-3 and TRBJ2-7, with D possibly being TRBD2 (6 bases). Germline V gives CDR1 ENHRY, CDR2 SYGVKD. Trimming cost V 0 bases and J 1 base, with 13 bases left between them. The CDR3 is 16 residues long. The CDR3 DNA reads TGTGCCATCAGTGAGTCGGAGGGCAGGGCATCCTACGAGCAGTACTTC. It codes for CAISESEGRASYEQYF.

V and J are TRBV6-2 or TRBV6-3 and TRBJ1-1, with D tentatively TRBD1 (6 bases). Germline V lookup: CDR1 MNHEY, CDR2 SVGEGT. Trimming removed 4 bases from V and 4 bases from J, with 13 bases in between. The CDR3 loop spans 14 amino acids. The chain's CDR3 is CASSLQGGGTEAFF. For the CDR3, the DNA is TGTGCCAGCAGTTTACAGGGTGGAGGCACTGAAGCTTTCTTT.

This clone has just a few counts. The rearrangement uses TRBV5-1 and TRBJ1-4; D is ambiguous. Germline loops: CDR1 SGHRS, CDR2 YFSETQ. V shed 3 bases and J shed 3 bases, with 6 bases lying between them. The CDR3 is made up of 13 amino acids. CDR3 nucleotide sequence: TGCGCCAGCAGCTCTGTTTCTAATGAAAAACTGTTTTTT. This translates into CASSSVSNEKLFF.

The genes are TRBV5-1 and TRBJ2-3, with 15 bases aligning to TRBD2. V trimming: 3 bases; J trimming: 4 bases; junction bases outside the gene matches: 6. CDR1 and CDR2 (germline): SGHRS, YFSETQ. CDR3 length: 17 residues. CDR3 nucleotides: TGCGCCAGCAGCTCAGGACTAGCGGGGGGGGCAGCAGATACGCAGTATTTT. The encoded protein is CASSSGLAGGAADTQYF.

CDR3 coding DNA: TGTGCCATCAGTGGTGGGACAGGGGGCCGGGACACTGAAGCTTTCTTT. Its translation: CAISGGTGGRDTEAFF. This sequence joins TRBV10-3 and TRBJ1-1, with TRBD1 identical over 12 bases. Trimming removed 4 bases from V and 3 bases from J; junction bases left unmatched: 6. The CDR3 length is 16 residues. Looked up from germline, CDR1 is ENHRY and CDR2 is SYGVKD.

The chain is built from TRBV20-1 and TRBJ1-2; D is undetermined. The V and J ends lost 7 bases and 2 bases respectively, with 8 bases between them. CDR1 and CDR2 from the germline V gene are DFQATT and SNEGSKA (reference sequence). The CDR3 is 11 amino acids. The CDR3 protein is CSGADNYGYTF. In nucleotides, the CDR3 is TGCAGTGGGGCAGACAACTATGGCTACACCTTC.

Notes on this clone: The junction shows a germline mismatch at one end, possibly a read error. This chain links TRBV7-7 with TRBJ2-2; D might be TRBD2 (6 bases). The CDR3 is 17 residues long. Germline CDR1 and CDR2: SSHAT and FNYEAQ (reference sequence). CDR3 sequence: CASSLAAGGPNTGELFF. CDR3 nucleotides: TGTGCTAGCAGCTTAGCCGCCGGGGGTCCGAACACCGGGGAGCTGTTTTTT.

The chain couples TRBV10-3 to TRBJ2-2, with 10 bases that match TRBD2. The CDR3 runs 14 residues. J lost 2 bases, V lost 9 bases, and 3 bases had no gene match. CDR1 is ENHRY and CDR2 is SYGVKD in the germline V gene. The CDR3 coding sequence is TGTGCCATTAGCGGGGGGAGCAACACCGGGGAGCTGTTTTTT. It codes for CAISGGSNTGELFF.